This paragraph covers one T cell receptor (beta chain) sequence. What antigen it recognizes has not been identified. Its ends do not fully match the called genes, so a read error is possible. This specimen comes from a study of read filtering for tumor transcriptome and immune sequencing (dated by TCRdb to 2019 to 2021). Broadly, across the study: Of the patients in the cohort, approximately 17 were male and roughly 15 were female, and their mean age was about 72 years, with a range of roughly 40 to 80. Per sample, about 4.05 to 10.27 million TCR-region mapped reads were obtained with IR-seq, compared with only roughly 80 to 1273 with RNA-seq. After DNase treatment, whole-transcriptome libraries were prepared with the TruSeq RNA Access Library Prep Kit. One of the main goals was to work out a read-filtering strategy for immune repertoire data, in particular whether clonotypes backed by only a single read should be removed. The study compared TCR repertoires from targeted immune repertoire sequencing and bulk whole-transcriptome sequencing run on the same bone marrow samples. Under revised international staging, about 8 patients fell into R-ISS I, some 15 into R-ISS II and about seven into R-ISS III.

CDR1 is given as SGHDN and CDR2 as FVKESK, both from the germline V gene. Spanning cysteine to phenylalanine, the CDR3 consists of 15 amino acids. CDR3 DNA only is kept here, 45 bases in frame from base 1. Study-wide findings and limitations: IR-seq captured clonotypes at much higher depth and more reliably than RNA-seq, and smaller IR-seq throughput sufficed to identify most shared clonotypes. Single-read clonotypes made up 80% to 90% of clonotypes but only about 4% of total reads in IR-seq, compared with just under 75% of clonotypes and roughly 49% of reads in RNA-seq. When single-read clonotypes were removed, the proportions of shared clonotypes in IR-seq and RNA-seq correlated more strongly. The sorted CD138-negative fraction was a mixed bone marrow immune population, not purified T cells.

Bone marrow was sampled from every patient at the time of active disease. Ficoll-Hypaque density gradient centrifugation was used to isolate bone marrow mononuclear cells. To remove myeloma plasma cells, the cells were labeled with CD138 magnetic microbeads on a MACS separator, and CD138-negative cells were then collected by negative selection. The purity of the isolated cells was checked by flow cytometry with CD138 antibodies on an Attune NxT. Total RNA was extracted using TRIzol reagent and was quantified on a NanoDrop spectrophotometer. For each patient, paired RNA-seq and IR-seq were run on the CD138-negative bone marrow sample from that patient. TCR libraries were built from 400 ng RNA with the Immunoverse kit, using molecular barcoded adaptors covering alpha/delta and beta/gamma chains. TCR library preparation was performed with the same RNA that was used for transcriptome sequencing. Sequencing of TCR libraries was carried out on an Illumina HiSeq 4000 with 2 x 150 cycles. The authors' pipeline ran thus. Using MiXCR, which included quality filtering and error correction, TCR reads were aligned to human V, D, J and C references and then assembled into CDR3 clonotypes. The tcR package in R was used for analysis of clonotype counts and gene usage diversity. Raw mapping reads were checked after the RNA-seq reads had been mapped by STAR aligner version 2.5.3a onto the human GRCh37 genome. To test the effect of sequencing depth on detected clonotypes, IR-seq fastq files were randomly downsampled using Seqtk 1.3. TCRdb redid the processing of the public reads, applying fastp at Q25 and MiXCR, and retained in-frame beta chains. One record per CDR3 amino acid sequence lists the most common genes and DNA. None of the V and J calls come from the authors' own analysis; TCRdb made them. This sample has tens of thousands of distinct CDR3 sequences in its table, and approximately 15% of those were observed once. The top ten clonotypes cover roughly 45% of the sample.

Sequencing was carried out using a population of CD138-negative cells sorted from bone marrow. Interpreted using the paper, the cell subset or site label stands for: bone marrow mononuclear cells depleted of CD138+ plasma/myeloma cells by negative magnetic selection. The V and J genes are TRBV14 and TRBJ2-1; confidence is insufficient to name the D gene. The receptor was isolated from a donor older than 35 with multiple myeloma. The nucleotide sequence is given as TGTGCCAGCAGCCAGCTCGGACGGTCCTACAGTGAGCAGTTCTTC. This codes for CASSQLGRSYSEQFF. Extended through the reference TRBV14 and TRBJ2-1 proteins, this CDR3 yields the full variable domain: EAGVTQFPSHSVIEKGQTVTLRCDPISGHDNLYWYRRVMGKEIKFLLHFVKESKQDESGMPNNRFLAERTGGTYSTLKVQPAELEDSGVYFCASSQLGRSYSEQFFGPGTRLTVL.